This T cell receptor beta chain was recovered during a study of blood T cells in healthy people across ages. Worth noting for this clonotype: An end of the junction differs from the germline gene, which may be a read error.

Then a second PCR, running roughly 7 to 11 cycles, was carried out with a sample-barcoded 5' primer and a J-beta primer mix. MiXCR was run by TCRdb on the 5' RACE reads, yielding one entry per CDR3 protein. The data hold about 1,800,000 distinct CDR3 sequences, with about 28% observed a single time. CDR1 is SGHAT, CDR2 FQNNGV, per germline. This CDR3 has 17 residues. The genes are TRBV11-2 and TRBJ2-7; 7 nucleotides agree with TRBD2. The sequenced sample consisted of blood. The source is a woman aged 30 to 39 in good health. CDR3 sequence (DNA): TGTGCCGGCAGCCCAACACCCGGGGCGGGGGAGATCTACGAGCAGTACTTC. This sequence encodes CAGSPTPGAGEIYEQYF.